Listed here are 29 T cell receptor beta chains from one sample, sequenced in a study of T cell clonality in common variable immunodeficiency. Study results and caveats: Common variable immunodeficiency TCR beta sequences reportedly had fewer deletions and N-nucleotide insertions.

Repertoires were generated with immunoSEQ multiplex PCR, while TCRdb's copy carries only in-frame clones and drops some. Sampling found fewer than 35,000 clones, none seen once. The antigens these receptors bind are not known. The sample taken for sequencing was peripheral blood mononuclear cells. Every receptor here comes from a human donor with common variable immunodeficiency.

This clone occurred a few times. Read coverage stops 3 residues before the CDR3 terminus; the germline J gene supplies the remainder. V and J are TRBV30 and TRBJ2-1; TRBD1 is a possible D gene (6 bases). Germline values: CDR1 GTSNPN, CDR2 SVGIG (reference sequence). The V end lost 2 bases, the J end lost 7 bases, and 18 bases lay between the germline ends. The CDR3 loop spans 15 amino acids. CDR3 DNA (partial): TGTGCCTGGAGTTGGGGGCCCCTTCAGGGGAATGAG. It translates to CAWSWGPLQGNE. The complete CDR3 protein is CAWSWGPLQGNEQFF.

A remark on this clone: The CDR3 goes on 3 residues after the read ends, and that part is filled in from the germline J gene. The chain recombines TRBV18 with TRBJ2-5; 7 nucleotides match TRBD1. The length of the CDR3 is 15 residues. Germline trimming cut 0 bases from V and 4 bases from J; bases unmatched to any gene: 5. Per germline, CDR1 KGHSH and CDR2 LQKENI. CDR3 DNA, as far as it was read: TGTGCCAGCTCACCACCGGGACAGCTAGGAGAGACC. This sequence encodes CASSPPGQLGET. The full CDR3 sequence reads CASSPPGQLGETQYF.

A remark on this clone: The read halts 3 residues ahead of the CDR3 end, with the missing end drawn from the germline J gene. This rearrangement joins TRBV19 to TRBJ2-7, with 9 nucleotides matching TRBD1. The CDR3 totals 15 residues. V trimming: 4 bases; J trimming: 1 base; junction bases outside the gene matches: 5. Germline CDR1 LNHDA, CDR2 SQIVND (reference sequence). The CDR3: CASSRTTGGSYEQYF. The sequenced part of the CDR3 DNA is TGTGCCAGTAGTAGGACGACAGGGGGGTCCTACGAG.

This clone occurred many times. The read terminates 3 residues before the CDR3 end, so the remaining end is supplied by the germline J gene. The rearrangement joins TRBV6-4 to TRBJ1-1; TRBD1 agrees at 11 bases. V lost 6 bases and J lost 0; bases outside the gene matches: 3. The germline V gene has CDR1 MRHNA and CDR2 SNTAGT. The CDR3 is made up of 15 amino acids. The CDR3 sequence: CASRGQGVLNTEAFF. The CDR3 DNA, read in part, is TGTGCCAGCAGGGGACAGGGGGTTTTGAACACTGAA.

Only a few counts were recorded for this clone. Germline and junction disagree at one end, which may indicate a read error. The read ends 3 residues early relative to the CDR3; the germline J gene fills the gap. This chain connects TRBV19 to TRBJ1-1, with D hard to call. This CDR3 spans 14 amino acids. The germline gives CDR1 LNHDA, CDR2 SQIVND (reference sequence). The covered CDR3 bases are TGTGCCAGTAGTATCCACCCCCAGAACGCTGAA. Encoded protein: CASSIHPQNAE. The whole CDR3 sequence reads CASSIHPQNAEAFF.

Details on this clone: Read sequence stops 3 residues before the CDR3 end, and the germline J gene provides the missing end. J is TRBJ2-7 and V is TRBV30; D unresolved. Trimming left V 4 bases short and J 0 bases short, with 7 bases between. Germline assignment: CDR1 GTSNPN and CDR2 SVGIG (reference sequence). The CDR3 is made up of 12 amino acids. The covered CDR3 bases are TGTGCCTGGACTCGCAGCTCCTACGAG. It is translated as CAWTRSSYE. The whole CDR3 is CAWTRSSYEQYF. The full variable domain, completed using reference TRBV30 and TRBJ2-7, is SQTIHQWPATLVQPVGSPLSLECTVEGTSNPNLYWYRQAAGRGLQLLFYSVGIGQISSEVPQNLSASRPQDRQFILSSKKLLLSDSGFYLCAWTRSSYEQYFGPGTRLTVT.

In this sample, this clone turned up a few times. The CDR3 extends 3 residues past the end of the read, so its final part is completed from the germline J gene. The J gene is TRBJ2-3, the V gene TRBV2, with D possibly being TRBD2 (6 bases). In germline, CDR1 is SNHLY, CDR2 FYNNEI. The CDR3 extends over 15 amino acids. V was cut by 6 bases and J by 3 bases, with 16 bases left in between. Partial CDR3 DNA: TGTGCCAGCAGCCCTAGCGTGTACCCTACAGATACG. Translating it yields CASSPSVYPTDT. In full, the CDR3 reads CASSPSVYPTDTQYF.

In the case of this clone: The junction and the germline gene differ at one end; a read error may be behind it. The CDR3 reads CASSPQGGNQPQHF. The CDR3 DNA, read in part, is TGTGCCAGCTCGCCACAGGGGGGCAATCAGCCC. The rearrangement links TRBV18 to TRBJ1-5, with TRBD1 matching 8 bases. The CDR3 is cut off 3 residues early in the read; its end comes from the germline J gene. The CDR3 totals 14 residues. Per the germline V gene, CDR1 is KGHSH and CDR2 is LQKENI.

Ten or more counts support this clone. The sequenced CDR3 bases are TGTGCCAGCTCACCACAGGGCAGGGGGAGCATGGGC. This sequence encodes CASSPQGRGSMG. The CDR3 in full is CASSPQGRGSMGYTF. The V and J genes are TRBV18 and TRBJ1-2, with 7 bases that match TRBD1. The sequenced fragment ends 3 residues before the CDR3 boundary, so the rest is inferred from the germline J gene. Germline lookup yields CDR1 KGHSH and CDR2 LQKENI. CDR3 size: 15 residues. Filled out from reference TRBV18 and TRBJ1-2, the complete variable domain reads NAGVMQNPRHLVRRRGQEARLRCSPMKGHSHVYWYRQLPEEGLKFMVYLQKENIIDESGMPKERFSAEFPKEGPSILRIQQVVRGDSAAYFCASSPQGRGSMGYTFGSGTRLTVV.

This clone has just a few counts. The CDR3 goes on 3 residues after the read ends, and that part is filled in from the germline J gene. This chain joins TRBV11-2 and TRBJ2-7; maybe TRBD1 (6 bases). The CDR3 spans 14 residues. In germline, CDR1 is SGHAT, CDR2 FQNNGV. The V end was cut by 4 bases, the J end by 3 bases, with 13 bases between. The CDR3 sequence is CASSSLQGSYEQYF. Incomplete CDR3 DNA: TGTGCCAGCAGCTCACTCCAGGGGAGCTACGAG. Using reference TRBV11-2 and TRBJ2-7 for the parts outside the CDR3, the full variable domain is EAGVAQSPRYKIIEKRQSVAFWCNPISGHATLYWYQQILGQGPKLLIQFQNNGVVDDSQLPKDRFSAERLKGVDSTLKIQPAKLEDSAVYLCASSSLQGSYEQYFGPGTRLTVT.

This clone appeared many times. Sequencing ends 3 residues short of the CDR3 end; the germline J gene provides the rest. This chain links TRBV30 with TRBJ2-3; the match to TRBD2 covers 8 bases. CDR1 is GTSNPN and CDR2 is SVGIG in the germline V gene (reference sequence). Trimming cost V 3 bases and J 3 bases; bases outside gene matches: 8. CDR3 length: 15 residues. CDR3 DNA, as far as it was read: TGTGCCTGGAGGGCCCTGGGCGGGGGGACAGATACG. Encoded protein: CAWRALGGGTDT. The CDR3 in its entirety is CAWRALGGGTDTQYF.

Concerning this clone: The read comes to an end 3 residues before the CDR3 does, leaving the germline J gene to fill in the end. The gene calls are TRBV19 and TRBJ1-6; TRBD1 aligns across 7 bases. CDR1 and CDR2 from the germline V gene are LNHDA and SQIVND (reference sequence). With V trimmed by 8 bases and J by 7 bases, 8 bases remained unmatched. The CDR3 loop spans 14 amino acids. CDR3 bases read: TGTGCCAGTCGTGCCGGGACAGCAAATTCACCC. Translation gives CASRAGTANSP. In full, the CDR3 is CASRAGTANSPLHF.

In its sample, this clone was seen a few times. The read falls 3 residues short of the CDR3 end, and the missing part is taken from the germline J gene. V gene TRBV19 combines with J gene TRBJ1-1, with D unresolved. Germline V gives CDR1 LNHDA, CDR2 SQIVND (reference sequence). V dropped 7 bases and J dropped 0 bases, with 12 bases sitting between them. This CDR3 has 14 amino acids. The DNA read from the CDR3 is TGTGCCAGTAAACTGGTTCGGGTGAACACTGAA. It translates to CASKLVRVNTE. The full CDR3 is CASKLVRVNTEAFF. The variable domain in full, completed from reference TRBV19 and TRBJ1-1, reads DGGITQSPKYLFRKEGQNVTLSCEQNLNHDAMYWYRQDPGQGLRLIYYSQIVNDFQKGDIAEGYSVSREKKESFPLTVTSAQKNPTAFYLCASKLVRVNTEAFFGQGTRLTVV.

This clone appeared many times. The CDR3 extends 3 residues past the end of the read, so its final part is completed from the germline J gene. The chain links TRBV7-9 to TRBJ1-4; the D gene is possibly TRBD1 (6 bases). The CDR3 runs 15 residues. Trimming stripped 3 bases from V and 6 bases from J, with 14 bases between. Germline-derived CDR1 and CDR2 are SEHNR and FQNEAQ (reference sequence). CDR3 DNA (partial): TGTGCCAGCAGCTTTGGAAGCAGGGGCGATGAAAAA. Protein sequence: CASSFGSRGDEK. In full, the CDR3 is CASSFGSRGDEKLFF.

This clone was observed many times. The read terminates 3 residues before the CDR3 end, so the remaining end is supplied by the germline J gene. The same CDR3 can be traced to other DNA sequences in this sample. The genes are TRBV30 and TRBJ2-1, with 12 bases lining up with TRBD2. V lost 2 bases, J lost 8 bases, and 7 bases stayed unmatched. Germline assignment: CDR1 GTSNPN and CDR2 SVGIG (reference sequence). The CDR3 contains 15 residues. The DNA read from the CDR3 is TGTGCCTGGAGTCTTGCTAGCGGGGGGGCTGATGAG. Residues: CAWSLASGGADE. The CDR3 as a whole reads CAWSLASGGADEQFF.

This clone was recorded at least ten times. The read falls 3 residues short of the CDR3 end, and the missing part is taken from the germline J gene. The chain links TRBV6-2 or TRBV6-3 to TRBJ2-3; D may be TRBD1 (5 bases). This CDR3 is built from 15 residues. V was shortened by 0 bases and J by 5 bases, with 12 bases between the two germline ends. Germline V gene lookup returns CDR1 MNHEY and CDR2 SVGEGT. The CDR3 protein is CASSYSVTGVDTQYF. The CDR3 DNA, read in part, is TGTGCCAGCAGTTACTCGGTTACAGGCGTAGATACG.

This clone was picked up a small number of times. The observed sequence ends 3 residues before the CDR3 terminus, with the missing tail filled in from the germline J gene. The chain combines TRBV19 with TRBJ1-5, with a weak D call TRBD1 (5 bases). V lost 8 bases to trimming and J lost 5 bases, with 16 bases between them. From germline, CDR1 is LNHDA and CDR2 SQIVND (reference sequence). The CDR3 spans 14 residues. Here the CDR3 reads CASAKEGVDQPQHF. The covered CDR3 bases are TGTGCCAGTGCGAAGGAAGGGGTGGATCAGCCC.

This clone was found a few times. The read gets to within 3 residues of the CDR3 end, and the germline J gene fills in the rest. V and J are TRBV19 and TRBJ1-2, with a weak D call TRBD1 (6 bases). Trimming removed 9 bases at V and 2 bases at J, with 19 bases between. Looked up from germline, CDR1 is LNHDA and CDR2 is SQIVND (reference sequence). CDR3 length: 15 residues. The CDR3 sequence: CASKKDFRGNYGYTF. CDR3 DNA, as far as it was read: TGTGCCAGCAAAAAAGATTTCAGGGGAAACTATGGC.

This clone showed up just a few times. Read data end 3 residues before the CDR3 end; the end is taken from the germline J gene. V and J are TRBV6-1 and TRBJ1-5, with 9 nucleotides matching TRBD1. CDR1 is MNHNS, CDR2 SASEGT, per germline. The CDR3 totals 16 residues. V lost 1 base to trimming and J lost 2 bases; unmatched junction nucleotides: 3. CDR3 sequence: CASSEGDRVGNQPQHF. The covered CDR3 bases are TGTGCCAGCAGTGAAGGGGACAGGGTAGGCAATCAGCCC.

This clone has just a few counts. The read falls 3 residues short of the CDR3 end, and the missing part is taken from the germline J gene. The chain employs TRBV2 and TRBJ1-5; D may be TRBD1 (6 bases). V lost 1 base and J lost 6, with 13 bases in between. This CDR3 spans 15 amino acids. Germline V CDR1 and CDR2: SNHLY, FYNNEI. The CDR3: CASSEVGAEAQPQHF. CDR3 DNA (partial): TGTGCCAGCAGTGAAGTGGGGGCGGAGGCTCAGCCC.

This clone was observed at least ten times. Read data end 3 residues before the CDR3 end; the end is taken from the germline J gene. The V and J genes are TRBV28 and TRBJ2-7; 10 bases are shared with TRBD1. Germline CDR1 MDHEN, CDR2 SYDVKM. The CDR3 is made up of 17 amino acids. Germline trimming cut 6 bases from V and 2 bases from J; bases unmatched to any gene: 13. CDR3 region: CASSQPPGQGSAYEQYF. The DNA read from the CDR3 is TGTGCCAGCAGCCAACCTCCGGGACAGGGGTCGGCCTACGAG.

This clone was picked up a small number of times. Coverage ceases 3 residues before the CDR3 finishes, and the germline J gene fills in the end. The V and J genes are TRBV19 and TRBJ1-2; D gene ambiguous. Trimming took 3 bases from V and 0 from J, leaving 8 bases between them. Germline CDR1 reads LNHDA; CDR2 reads SQIVND (reference sequence). CDR3 length equals 14 residues. The CDR3 is CASSMSISNYGYTF. The sequenced CDR3 bases are TGTGCCAGTAGTATGTCCATTTCTAACTATGGC.

With regard to this clone: This may be a read error, as it is one base from a much larger clone. The CDR3 end is not reached by the read, which stops 3 residues before it; the germline J gene fills it in. Distinct nucleotide sequences in the sample also encode this CDR3. The chain combines TRBV7-8 with TRBJ1-6; D possibly corresponds to TRBD1 (6 bases). V was clipped by 4 bases and J by 10 bases, with 17 bases between them. Germline-derived CDR1 and CDR2 are SGHVS and FQNEAQ. The length of the CDR3 is 15 residues. The CDR3 protein is CASSSATGLGSPLHF. Incomplete CDR3 DNA: TGTGCCAGCAGCTCAGCCACAGGGCTGGGATCACCC.

There are many counts of this clone. With the read ending 3 residues before the CDR3 end, the germline J gene is used to fill in that end. The chain joins TRBV29-1 to TRBJ1-1; 7 nucleotides match TRBD1. CDR1 and CDR2 from the germline V gene are SQVTM and ANQGSEA. The CDR3 consists of 14 residues. Trimming took 8 bases from V and 1 from J; bases not matched to a gene: 10. The CDR3: CSFTWGQQNTEAFF. Partial CDR3 DNA: TGCAGCTTCACTTGGGGACAGCAGAACACTGAA.

With regard to this clone: The read is 3 residues too short to cover the CDR3 end, so that end is filled in from the germline J gene. The J gene is TRBJ1-4, the V gene TRBV19; the match to TRBD1 covers 8 bases. Trimming at V came to 2 bases and at J to 8 bases, leaving 7 bases not matched to a gene. The germline V gene encodes CDR1 LNHDA and CDR2 SQIVND (reference sequence). This CDR3 has 15 residues. The sequenced CDR3 bases are TGTGCCAGTAGTATACGGACAGGGAAAGGAGAAAAA. This gives the protein CASSIRTGKGEK. In full, the CDR3 is CASSIRTGKGEKLFF.

This clone was seen at least ten times. This CDR3 reads CSATIAGDEETQYF. The DNA read from the CDR3 is TGCAGTGCCACAATAGCGGGGGACGAAGAGACC. V gene TRBV20-1 combines with J gene TRBJ2-5; 9 positions match TRBD2. The sequence runs out 3 residues before the end of the CDR3; the remainder is reconstructed from the germline J gene. After removal of 6 bases from V and 3 bases from J, the junction contained 8 bases not matched to a gene. From germline, CDR1 is DFQATT and CDR2 SNEGSKA (reference sequence). The CDR3 is 14 residues long.

This clone occurred many times. The read stops 3 residues short of the end of the CDR3; the missing end is completed from the germline J gene. This sequence joins TRBV29-1 and TRBJ2-2, with 8 bases aligning to TRBD1. Germline V lookup: CDR1 SQVTM, CDR2 ANQGSEA. The V gene end was trimmed by 3 bases and the J gene end by 4 bases; junction bases not matched to a gene: 1. This CDR3 is 13 amino acids long. The DNA read from the CDR3 is TGCAGCGTTGACAGGGGGCGCACCGGGGAG. Its protein product is CSVDRGRTGE. The entire CDR3 sequence reads CSVDRGRTGELFF.

On this clone: The CDR3 is cut off 3 residues early in the read; its end comes from the germline J gene. This sequence joins TRBV19 and TRBJ2-7; D might be TRBD2 (5 bases). The V gene's germline CDR1 is LNHDA and CDR2 SQIVND (reference sequence). This CDR3 has 14 residues. The germline V and J ends were trimmed by 6 bases and 0 bases, with 12 bases remaining between them. The CDR3 reads CASRRTQSSYEQYF. The part of the CDR3 DNA that was read is TGTGCCAGTAGAAGGACTCAGAGCTCCTACGAG.

The sample holds many counts of this clone. The CDR3 extends 3 residues past the end of the read, so its final part is completed from the germline J gene. This chain connects TRBV3-1 (or the pseudogene TRBV3-2) to TRBJ2-1; TRBD2 matches at 7 bases. Germline V gene lookup returns CDR1 LGHDT and CDR2 YNNKEL (reference sequence). This CDR3 has 14 residues. V was pared by 2 bases and J by 6 bases, with 4 bases of the junction left unmatched. The covered CDR3 bases are TGTGCCAGCAGCCAATCGCCTAGCGGCAATGAG. This codes for CASSQSPSGNE. The CDR3 in full is CASSQSPSGNEQFF.